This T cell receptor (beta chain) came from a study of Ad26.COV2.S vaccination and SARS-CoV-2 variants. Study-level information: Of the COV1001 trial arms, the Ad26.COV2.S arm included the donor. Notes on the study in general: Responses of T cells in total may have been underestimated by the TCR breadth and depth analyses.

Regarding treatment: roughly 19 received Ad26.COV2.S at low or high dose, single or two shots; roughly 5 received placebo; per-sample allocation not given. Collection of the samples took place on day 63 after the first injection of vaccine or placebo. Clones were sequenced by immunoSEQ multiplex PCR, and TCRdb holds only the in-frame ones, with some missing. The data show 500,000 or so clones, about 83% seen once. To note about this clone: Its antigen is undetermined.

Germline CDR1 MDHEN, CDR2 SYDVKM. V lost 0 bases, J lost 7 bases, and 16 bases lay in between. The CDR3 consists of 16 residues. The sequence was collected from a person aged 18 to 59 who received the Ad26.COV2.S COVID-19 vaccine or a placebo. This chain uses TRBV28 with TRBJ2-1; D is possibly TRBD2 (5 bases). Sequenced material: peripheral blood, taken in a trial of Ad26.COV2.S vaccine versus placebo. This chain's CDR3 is CASSLWGGSTGNEQFF. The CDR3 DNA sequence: TGTGCCAGCAGTTTATGGGGTGGGAGCACTGGAAATGAGCAGTTCTTC.